One sample yielded the 17 T cell receptor beta chains listed below, sequenced in a study of blood T cell repertoires in COVID-19. TCRdb keeps only in-frame clones here, not all; method: immunoSEQ multiplex PCR. The repertoire consists of just under 150,000 clones, with 85% to 90% occurring once and the leading ten covering about 9.4%. The sequenced material came from peripheral blood. These receptors came from a woman aged 45-59 years with active or convalescent COVID-19.

The genes are TRBV3-1 (or the pseudogene TRBV3-2) and TRBJ1-1, with D possibly being TRBD1 (5 bases). CDR3 length equals 13 residues. Germline loops: CDR1 LGHDT, CDR2 YNNKEL (reference sequence). Trimming took off 4 bases at V and 11 bases at J, with 17 bases between the two ends. CDR3 coding DNA: TGTGCCAGCAGCCGGCAGGACATAAGGGTTGCTTTCTTT. Translation: CASSRQDIRVAFF.

The chain employs TRBV30 and TRBJ1-2, with D hard to call. V lost 3 bases and J 8 bases, leaving 13 bases between the germline ends. From germline, CDR1 is GTSNPN and CDR2 SVGIG (reference sequence). The CDR3 contains 12 residues. Here the CDR3 DNA reads TGTGCCTGGAGCCACAACAACGAAGGCTACACCTTC. As protein: CAWSHNNEGYTF.

The chain combines TRBV25-1 with TRBJ1-1; possibly TRBD1 for D (5 bases). CDR3 length: 12 amino acids. The germline gives CDR1 MGHDK, CDR2 SYGVNS. The V and J ends lost 2 bases and 10 bases respectively, with 11 bases between them. Here the CDR3 DNA reads TGTGCCAGCAGTGAACAGGCAGGGTCAGCTTTCTTT. The encoded protein is CASSEQAGSAFF.

V gene TRBV7-3 combines with J gene TRBJ2-3, with 8 bases identical to TRBD2. Germline CDR1 and CDR2: SGHTA and FQGTGA. The CDR3 consists of 16 residues. The ends lost 5 bases at V and 4 bases at J; junction bases unmatched: 11. CDR3 sequence reads: CASSPGGGSSADTQYF. The DNA of the CDR3 is TGTGCCAGCAGCCCCGGGGGGGGCAGTAGCGCAGATACGCAGTATTTT. Using reference TRBV7-3 and TRBJ2-3 for the parts outside the CDR3, the full variable domain is GAGVSQTPSNKVTEKGKYVELRCDPISGHTALYWYRQSLGQGPEFLIYFQGTGAADDSGLPNDRFFAVRPEGSVSTLKIQRTERGDSAVYLCASSPGGGSSADTQYFGPGTRLTVL.

The V gene is TRBV10-3, the J gene TRBJ2-2; 8 bases align to TRBD2. With V trimmed by 8 bases and J by 4 bases, 0 bases remained unmatched. Germline V lookup: CDR1 ENHRY, CDR2 SYGVKD. The CDR3 spans 12 residues. The CDR3 DNA reads as TGTGCCATCCGGGGGGGCACCGGGGAGCTGTTTTTT. It codes for CAIRGGTGELFF.

The chain uses TRBV7-8 and TRBJ1-5; 9 bases line up with TRBD1. V lost 5 bases to trimming and J lost 0 bases; unmatched junction nucleotides: 5. Germline V gives CDR1 SGHVS, CDR2 FQNEAQ. This CDR3 contains 16 residues. The CDR3, as DNA: TGTGCCAGCAGCCCAAGGGACAGGGCTAGCAATCAGCCCCAGCATTTT. It encodes CASSPRDRASNQPQHF.

This chain connects TRBV7-9 to TRBJ2-5; 15 bases align to TRBD2. CDR1 is SEHNR and CDR2 is FQNEAQ in the germline V gene (reference sequence). This CDR3 is built from 19 residues. J was trimmed by 2 bases and V by 4 bases; bases with no gene match: 11. This CDR3 reads CASSSLLGTSGRFQETQYF. The CDR3 nucleotides read TGTGCCAGCAGCTCCCTCCTAGGGACTAGCGGGAGGTTTCAAGAGACCCAGTACTTC.

V usage is TRBV11-3 and J usage is TRBJ1-1; tentative D call: TRBD1 (5 bases). The CDR3 totals 13 residues. V shed 2 bases and J shed 6 bases, with 10 bases lying between them. Per germline, CDR1 SGHNT and CDR2 YENEEA. The CDR3 is CASSLPGGAEAFF. In DNA, the CDR3 is TGTGCCAGCAGCTTACCGGGGGGGGCTGAAGCTTTCTTT.

V and J are TRBV18 and TRBJ1-2, with unresolved D. This CDR3 comprises 12 residues. Germline CDR1 KGHSH, CDR2 LQKENI. The V end lost 3 bases, the J end lost 7 bases, and 9 bases lay between the germline ends. CDR3 residues: CASSPQSGGYTF. The CDR3 DNA sequence: TGTGCCAGCTCACCTCAGTCAGGTGGCTACACCTTC.

The V and J genes are TRBV7-3 and TRBJ1-6; D gene ambiguous. The CDR3 is made up of 15 amino acids. CDR1 is SGHTA, CDR2 FQGTGA, per germline. V was cut by 2 bases and J by 10 bases, with 15 bases left in between. This chain's CDR3 is CASSLFGEVGSPLHF. CDR3 bases: TGTGCCAGCAGCTTATTTGGGGAGGTCGGGTCACCCCTCCACTTT. The variable domain in full, completed from reference TRBV7-3 and TRBJ1-6, reads GAGVSQTPSNKVTEKGKYVELRCDPISGHTALYWYRQSLGQGPEFLIYFQGTGAADDSGLPNDRFFAVRPEGSVSTLKIQRTERGDSAVYLCASSLFGEVGSPLHFGNGTRLTVT.

J is TRBJ1-2 and V is TRBV9; D remains ambiguous. The CDR3 extends over 14 amino acids. Trimming took 4 bases from V and 2 from J, leaving 12 bases between them. Germline V lookup: CDR1 SGDLS, CDR2 YYNGEE. The CDR3 nucleotides read TGTGCCAGCAGCCCCGGCCAGGCCAACTATGGCTACACCTTC. The encoded protein is CASSPGQANYGYTF.

This rearrangement joins TRBV5-5 to TRBJ1-2, with D unclear. The CDR3 runs 14 residues. Germline V gives CDR1 SGHKS, CDR2 YYEKEE (reference sequence). V dropped 0 bases and J dropped 0 bases, with 6 bases sitting between them. CDR3 protein: CASSLASSNYGYTF. CDR3 bases: TGTGCCAGCAGCTTGGCCAGTTCTAACTATGGCTACACCTTC.

The V call is TRBV3-1 (or the pseudogene TRBV3-2), the J call TRBJ2-1; D gene uncertain. CDR1 and CDR2 (germline): LGHDT, YNNKEL (reference sequence). The CDR3 has 13 residues. V lost 1 base to trimming and J lost 7 bases, with 8 bases between them. The CDR3 coding sequence is TGTGCCAGCAGCCAAGCACTCGGTAATGAGCAGTTCTTC. Residues: CASSQALGNEQFF.

The rearrangement links TRBV24-1 to TRBJ1-2, with D possibly being TRBD1 (5 bases). The CDR3 contains 12 residues. Per germline, CDR1 KGHDR and CDR2 SFDVKD. The V end was cut by 7 bases, the J end by 6 bases, with 11 bases between. The CDR3 here is CATSPGVDGYTF. The CDR3 coding sequence is TGTGCCACCAGCCCGGGGGTGGATGGCTACACCTTC.

V gene TRBV27 combines with J gene TRBJ1-2, with 9 bases identical to TRBD1. The junction had 3 bases not matched to a gene; V was cut back by 4 bases and J by 3 bases. From germline, CDR1 is MNHEY and CDR2 SMNVEV (reference sequence). The CDR3 extends over 14 amino acids. This CDR3 reads CASSSGQGDYGYTF. CDR3 nucleotides: TGTGCCAGCAGTTCGGGACAGGGAGACTATGGCTACACCTTC.

The chain employs TRBV2 and TRBJ2-7, with 7 nucleotides matching TRBD1. The germline V gene encodes CDR1 SNHLY and CDR2 FYNNEI. The CDR3 spans 15 residues. Trimming cost V 4 bases and J 2 bases; bases outside gene matches: 8. The CDR3 loop reads CASSVGGGIAYEQYF. CDR3 nucleotides: TGTGCCAGCAGTGTAGGGGGCGGAATAGCCTACGAGCAGTACTTC.

This chain joins TRBV6-2 or TRBV6-3 and TRBJ2-7; D not resolved. Deletions cut 4 bases from V and 2 bases from J, with 6 bases between. This CDR3 has 12 amino acids. Germline V gene sequence: CDR1 MNHEY, CDR2 SVGEGT. CDR3 DNA: TGTGCCAGCAGTTTGGGCACCTACGAGCAGTACTTC. This gives the protein CASSLGTYEQYF.